Listed below are T cell receptor beta chains from one sample, sequenced in a study of T-cell memory formation after mild COVID-19. TCRdb recomputed calls from the 5' RACE reads with MiXCR, one row per CDR3 protein. Counted here are roughly 110,000 distinct CDR3 sequences, approximately 15% occurring once; the ten biggest clones make up about 39%. Sequencing was performed on PBMCs or a T cell subset sorted from them (not recorded which). These receptors all come from a man younger than 30 who had mild COVID-19 (a few samples of this study predate the infection). Cell type and time point are not known. Each CDR3 is given with its conserved first and last residue. The D gene is left open where the match is weak. Clone size appears in some rows only: once, few, many, or a class for an expanded clone.

many	TRBJ2-1	TRBV4-3	.	CASSSAEGRSYNEQFF	TGCGCCAGCAGCTCGGCGGAGGGGCGCTCCTACAATGAGCAGTTCTTC
.	TRBJ1-2	TRBV5-1	.	CASTGSTTNYGYTF	TGCGCCAGTACTGGGAGTACTACTAACTATGGCTACACCTTC
once	TRBJ1-5	TRBV5-1	TRBD1	CASSEGGGVGQPQHF	TGCGCCAGCAGTGAAGGAGGGGGCGTGGGTCAGCCCCAGCATTTT
.	TRBJ2-1	TRBV11-2	.	CASRTGKMNDEQFF	TGTGCCAGCAGGACGGGGAAAATGAACGATGAGCAGTTCTTC
many	TRBJ1-1	TRBV7-9	.	CASSLLGNTEAFF	TGTGCCAGCAGCTTACTCGGGAACACTGAAGCTTTCTTT
many	TRBJ2-1	TRBV6-2/TRBV6-3	TRBD1	CASSTSPDRGREFF	TGTGCCAGCAGTACAAGCCCGGACAGGGGGAGGGAGTTCTTC
few	TRBJ2-7	TRBV15	.	CATSSRLGTTYEQYF	TGTGCCACCAGCAGCCGATTAGGGACGACCTACGAGCAGTACTTC
many	TRBJ2-1	TRBV5-1	.	CASSPGGLPAEQFF	TGCGCCAGCAGCCCGGGGGGCCTACCGGCTGAGCAGTTCTTC
.	TRBJ1-3	TRBV6-5	.	CASSYAGLSGNTIYF	TGTGCCAGCAGTTACGCCGGGCTATCGGGAAACACCATATATTTT
.	TRBJ1-5	TRBV4-3	.	CASSHNQWAGQPQHF	TGCGCCAGCAGCCATAACCAGTGGGCGGGTCAGCCCCAGCATTTT
many	TRBJ2-3	TRBV10-3	.	CAISEEGLASTDTQYF	TGTGCCATCAGTGAAGAAGGGCTAGCGAGTACAGATACGCAGTATTTT
.	TRBJ1-3	TRBV7-8	TRBD1	CASSLGRGQGESGNTIYF	TGTGCCAGCAGCTTAGGAAGGGGACAGGGGGAATCTGGAAACACCATATATTTT
few	TRBJ2-5	TRBV4-1	.	CASSPYLRGSETQYF	TGCGCCAGCAGCCCGTACCTCCGGGGGAGCGAGACCCAGTACTTC
.	TRBJ1-2	TRBV27	.	CASSALGGMFNYGYTF	TGTGCCAGCAGTGCCCTCGGAGGGATGTTTAACTATGGCTACACCTTC
.	TRBJ2-5	TRBV5-4	TRBD1	CASSREDREQETQYF	TGTGCCAGCAGCCGGGAAGACAGGGAGCAAGAGACCCAGTACTTC
few	TRBJ1-2	TRBV9	TRBD1	CASSVATPGGNYGYTF	TGTGCCAGCAGCGTAGCTACGCCAGGGGGTAACTATGGCTACACCTTC
.	TRBJ2-5	TRBV7-9	.	CASSPTLLGKETQYF	TGTGCCAGCAGCCCCACCCTACTAGGGAAGGAGACCCAGTACTTC